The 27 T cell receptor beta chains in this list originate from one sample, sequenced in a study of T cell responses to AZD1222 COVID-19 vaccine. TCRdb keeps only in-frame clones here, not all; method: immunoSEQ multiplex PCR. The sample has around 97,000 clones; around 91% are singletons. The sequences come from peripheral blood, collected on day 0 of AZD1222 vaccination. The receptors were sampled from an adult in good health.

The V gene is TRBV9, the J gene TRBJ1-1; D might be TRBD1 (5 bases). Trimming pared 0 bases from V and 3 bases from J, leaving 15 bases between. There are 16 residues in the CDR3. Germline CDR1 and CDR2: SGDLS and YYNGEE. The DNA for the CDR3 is TGTGCCAGCAGCGTAGGTAGGGGCATCATGGACACTGAAGCTTTCTTT. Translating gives CASSVGRGIMDTEAFF. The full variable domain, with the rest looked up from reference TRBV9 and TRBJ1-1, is DSGVTQTPKHLITATGQRVTLRCSPRSGDLSVYWYQQSLDQGLQFLIQYYNGEERAKGNILERFSAQQFPDLHSELNLSSLELGDSALYFCASSVGRGIMDTEAFFGQGTRLTVV.

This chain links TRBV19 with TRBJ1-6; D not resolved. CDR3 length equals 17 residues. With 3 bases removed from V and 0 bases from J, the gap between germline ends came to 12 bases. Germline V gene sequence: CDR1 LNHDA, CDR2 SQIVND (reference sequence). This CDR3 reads CASSMRIRSSYNSPLHF. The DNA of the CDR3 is TGTGCCAGTAGTATGAGGATCCGCAGCTCCTATAATTCACCCCTCCACTTT.

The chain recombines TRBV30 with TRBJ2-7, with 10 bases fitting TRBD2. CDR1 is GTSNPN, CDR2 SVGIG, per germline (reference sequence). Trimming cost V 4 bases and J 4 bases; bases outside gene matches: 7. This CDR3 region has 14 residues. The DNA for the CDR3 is TGTGCCTGGAAACTAGCGGGAACTGTATACGAGCAGTACTTC. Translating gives CAWKLAGTVYEQYF.

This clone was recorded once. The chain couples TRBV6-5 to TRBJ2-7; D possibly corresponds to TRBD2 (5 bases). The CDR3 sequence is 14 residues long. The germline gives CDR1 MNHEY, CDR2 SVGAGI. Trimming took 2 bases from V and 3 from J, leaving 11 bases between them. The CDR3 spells CASSYGRGSYEQYF. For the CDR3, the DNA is TGTGCCAGCAGTTACGGGAGAGGTAGCTACGAGCAGTACTTC.

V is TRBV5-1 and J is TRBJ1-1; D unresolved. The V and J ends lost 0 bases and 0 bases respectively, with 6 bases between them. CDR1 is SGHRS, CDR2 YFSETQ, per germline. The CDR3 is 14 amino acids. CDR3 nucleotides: TGCGCCAGCAGCTTGGAGGCCTTGAACACTGAAGCTTTCTTT. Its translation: CASSLEALNTEAFF.

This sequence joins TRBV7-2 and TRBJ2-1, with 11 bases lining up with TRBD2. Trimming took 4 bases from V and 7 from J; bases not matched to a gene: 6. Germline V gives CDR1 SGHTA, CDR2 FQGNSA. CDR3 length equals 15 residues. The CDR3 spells CASSSLGTSGNEQFF. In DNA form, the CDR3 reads TGTGCCAGCAGCTCCCTCGGGACTAGCGGAAATGAGCAGTTCTTC.

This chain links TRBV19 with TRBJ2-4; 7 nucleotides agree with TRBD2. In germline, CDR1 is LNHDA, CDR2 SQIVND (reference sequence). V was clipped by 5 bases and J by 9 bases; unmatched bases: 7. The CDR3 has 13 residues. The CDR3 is CASSGGEGRIQYF. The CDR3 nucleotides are TGTGCCAGTAGTGGCGGGGAGGGACGCATTCAGTACTTC.

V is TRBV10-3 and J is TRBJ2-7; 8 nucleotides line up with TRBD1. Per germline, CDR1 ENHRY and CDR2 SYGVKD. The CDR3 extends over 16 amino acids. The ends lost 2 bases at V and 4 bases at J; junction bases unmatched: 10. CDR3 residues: CAISEVTGVIRYEQYF. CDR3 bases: TGTGCCATCAGTGAGGTGACAGGGGTAATACGATACGAGCAGTACTTC.

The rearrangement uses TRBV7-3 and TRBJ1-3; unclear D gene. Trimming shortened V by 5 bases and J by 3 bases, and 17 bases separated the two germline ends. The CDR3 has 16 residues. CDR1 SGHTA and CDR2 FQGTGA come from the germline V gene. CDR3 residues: CASSPQPAGSGNTIYF. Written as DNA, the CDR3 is TGTGCCAGCAGCCCCCAACCTGCGGGCAGTGGAAACACCATATATTTT.

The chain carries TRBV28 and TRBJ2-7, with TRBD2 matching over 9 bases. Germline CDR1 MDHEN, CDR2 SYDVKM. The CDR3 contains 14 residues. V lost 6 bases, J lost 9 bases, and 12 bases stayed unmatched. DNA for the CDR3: TGTGCCAGCAGCCCCCCCCTAGCGGGATTTGGGCAGTACTTC. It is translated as CASSPPLAGFGQYF.

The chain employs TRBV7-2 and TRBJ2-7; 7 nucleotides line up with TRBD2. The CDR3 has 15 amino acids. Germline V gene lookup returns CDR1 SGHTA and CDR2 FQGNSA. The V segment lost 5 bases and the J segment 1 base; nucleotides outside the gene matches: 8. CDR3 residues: CASSPEGGISYEQYF. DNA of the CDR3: TGTGCCAGCAGCCCGGAGGGAGGGATTTCCTACGAGCAGTACTTC.

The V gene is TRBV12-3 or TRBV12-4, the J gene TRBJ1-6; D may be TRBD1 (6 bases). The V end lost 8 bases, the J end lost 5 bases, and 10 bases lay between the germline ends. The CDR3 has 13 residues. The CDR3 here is CASGRQDNSPLHF. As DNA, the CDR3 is TGTGCCAGCGGAAGACAGGATAATTCACCCCTCCACTTT.

The CDR3 reads CASSSTSGANNEQFF. The DNA of the CDR3 is TGTGCCAGCAGCTCTACTAGCGGGGCAAACAATGAGCAGTTCTTC. The chain is built from TRBV28 and TRBJ2-1; TRBD2 aligns across 10 bases. The germline V gene has CDR1 MDHEN and CDR2 SYDVKM. The CDR3 has 15 residues. The V gene end was trimmed by 6 bases and the J gene end by 5 bases; junction bases not matched to a gene: 7.

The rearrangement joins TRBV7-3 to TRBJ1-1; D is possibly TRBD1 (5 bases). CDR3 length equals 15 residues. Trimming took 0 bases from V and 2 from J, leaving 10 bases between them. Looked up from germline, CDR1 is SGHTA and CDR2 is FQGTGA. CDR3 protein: CASSLTRDSNTEAFF. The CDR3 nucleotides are TGTGCCAGCAGCTTAACACGGGACTCCAACACTGAAGCTTTCTTT. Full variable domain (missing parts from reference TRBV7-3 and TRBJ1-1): GAGVSQTPSNKVTEKGKYVELRCDPISGHTALYWYRQSLGQGPEFLIYFQGTGAADDSGLPNDRFFAVRPEGSVSTLKIQRTERGDSAVYLCASSLTRDSNTEAFFGQGTRLTVV.

CDR3 nucleotide sequence: TGTGCCAGCAGTCTCGGACTAGCGGGAGTCGGAGAGACCCAGTACTTC. Its protein is CASSLGLAGVGETQYF. V usage is TRBV27 and J usage is TRBJ2-5; 13 bases align to TRBD2. The V and J ends lost 5 bases and 4 bases, in that order; junction bases with no gene match: 7. Germline values: CDR1 MNHEY, CDR2 SMNVEV (reference sequence). This CDR3 is 16 amino acids long.

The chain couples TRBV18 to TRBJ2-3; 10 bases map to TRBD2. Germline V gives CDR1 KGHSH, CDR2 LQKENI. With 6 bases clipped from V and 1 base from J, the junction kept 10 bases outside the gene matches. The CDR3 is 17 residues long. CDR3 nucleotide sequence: TGTGCCAGCTCGCCCCCTAGCGGGAGAAGGGGCACAGATACGCAGTATTTT. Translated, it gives CASSPPSGRRGTDTQYF. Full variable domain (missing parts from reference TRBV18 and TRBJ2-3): NAGVMQNPRHLVRRRGQEARLRCSPMKGHSHVYWYRQLPEEGLKFMVYLQKENIIDESGMPKERFSAEFPKEGPSILRIQQVVRGDSAAYFCASSPPSGRRGTDTQYFGPGTRLTVL.

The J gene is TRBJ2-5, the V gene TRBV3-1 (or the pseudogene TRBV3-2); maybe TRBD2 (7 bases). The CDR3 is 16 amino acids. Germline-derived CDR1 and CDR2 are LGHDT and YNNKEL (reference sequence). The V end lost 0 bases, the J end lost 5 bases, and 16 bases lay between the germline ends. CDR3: CASSQDRTPGGETQYF. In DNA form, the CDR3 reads TGTGCCAGCAGCCAAGACCGGACTCCGGGGGGCGAGACCCAGTACTTC.

DNA for the CDR3: TGTGCCAGCAGTTTAATAGCGGTTGGTCGTAATGAAAAACTGTTTTTT. This sequence encodes CASSLIAVGRNEKLFF. The chain carries TRBV28 and TRBJ1-4; D remains ambiguous. The CDR3 runs to 16 residues. Trimming pared 2 bases from V and 4 bases from J, leaving 14 bases between. The germline gives CDR1 MDHEN, CDR2 SYDVKM.

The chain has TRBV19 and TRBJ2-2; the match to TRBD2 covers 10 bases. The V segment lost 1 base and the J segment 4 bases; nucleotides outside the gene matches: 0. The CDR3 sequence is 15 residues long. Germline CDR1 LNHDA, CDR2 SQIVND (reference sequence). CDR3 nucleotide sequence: TGTGCCAGTAGTATAGTAGCGGGAGGCACCGGGGAGCTGTTTTTT. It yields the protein CASSIVAGGTGELFF.

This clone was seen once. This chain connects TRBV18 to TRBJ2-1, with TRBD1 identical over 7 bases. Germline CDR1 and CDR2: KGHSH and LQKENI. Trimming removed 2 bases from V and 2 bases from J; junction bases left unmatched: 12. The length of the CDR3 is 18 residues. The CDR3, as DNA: TGTGCCAGCTCACCAATGAGCTTCGTTCAGGGGGCCTACAATGAGCAGTTCTTC. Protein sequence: CASSPMSFVQGAYNEQFF.

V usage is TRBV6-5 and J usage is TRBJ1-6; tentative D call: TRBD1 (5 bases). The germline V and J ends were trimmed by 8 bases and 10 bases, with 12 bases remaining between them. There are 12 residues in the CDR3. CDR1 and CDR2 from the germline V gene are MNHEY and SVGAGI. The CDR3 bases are TGTGCCAGCGGACCGAGGGGCTCACCCCTCCACTTT. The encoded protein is CASGPRGSPLHF.

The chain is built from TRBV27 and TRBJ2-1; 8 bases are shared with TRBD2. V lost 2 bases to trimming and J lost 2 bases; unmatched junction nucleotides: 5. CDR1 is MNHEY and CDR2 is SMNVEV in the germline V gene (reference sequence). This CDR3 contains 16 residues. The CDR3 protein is CASSLGLAAPYNEQFF. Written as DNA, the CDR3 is TGTGCCAGCAGTTTAGGACTAGCCGCCCCCTACAATGAGCAGTTCTTC.

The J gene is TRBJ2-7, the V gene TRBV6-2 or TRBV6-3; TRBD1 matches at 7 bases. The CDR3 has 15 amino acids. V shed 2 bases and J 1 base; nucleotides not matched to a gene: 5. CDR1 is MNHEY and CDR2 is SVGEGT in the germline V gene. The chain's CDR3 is CASSYGGQRSYEQYF. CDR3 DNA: TGTGCCAGCAGTTACGGGGGACAGCGATCCTACGAGCAGTACTTC.

The CDR3 spells CASQTGREKLFF. For the CDR3, the DNA is TGTGCCAGCCAGACGGGTCGGGAAAAACTGTTTTTT. The chain links TRBV19 to TRBJ1-4; no definite D call. Germline V lookup: CDR1 LNHDA, CDR2 SQIVND (reference sequence). Between the trimmed V and J ends, which lost 9 bases and 8 bases, there was a span of 13 bases. The CDR3 runs 12 residues.

CDR3 DNA: TGCGCCAGCAGCCAAGACCCCTCTGGAAACACCATATATTTT. Translated: CASSQDPSGNTIYF. The V call is TRBV4-3, the J call TRBJ1-3; D unclear. Germline V gene sequence: CDR1 LGHNA, CDR2 YSLEER. The CDR3 contains 14 residues. Trimming cost V 0 bases and J 0 bases, with 3 bases left between them.

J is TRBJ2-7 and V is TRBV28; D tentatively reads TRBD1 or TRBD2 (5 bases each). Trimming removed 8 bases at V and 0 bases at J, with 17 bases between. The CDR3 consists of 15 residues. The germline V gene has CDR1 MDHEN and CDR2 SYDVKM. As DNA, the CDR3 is TGTGCCAGCGGGGCAGGGACCGCTAGCTCCTACGAGCAGTACTTC. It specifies CASGAGTASSYEQYF.

CDR3 sequence (DNA): TGTGCCAGTAGTATCGACAGGGGGCTGATTTTAGGGGAGCTGTTTTTT. Amino acid sequence: CASSIDRGLILGELFF. This chain joins TRBV19 and TRBJ2-2; 10 bases agree with TRBD1. The germline V gene encodes CDR1 LNHDA and CDR2 SQIVND (reference sequence). V lost 3 bases and J lost 8; bases outside the gene matches: 9. The CDR3 consists of 16 residues.